The 11 T cell receptor beta chains reported below all come from one sample, sequenced in a study of blood T cell repertoires in COVID-19. Libraries were prepared by immunoSEQ multiplex PCR; TCRdb keeps only in-frame clonotypes and omits some of them. The data contain more than 200,000 clones, around nine tenths of them singletons. Sample: PBMCs or T cells enriched from blood (not recorded which). The receptor set was obtained from a woman between 45 and 65 years old who had recovered from COVID-19.

V and J are TRBV28 and TRBJ1-1, with D possibly matching TRBD1 (6 bases). CDR1 and CDR2 (germline): MDHEN, SYDVKM. CDR3 size: 12 residues. Trimming removed 6 bases from V and 8 bases from J, with 13 bases in between. The DNA for the CDR3 is TGTGCCAGCAGCCAGACCGGGACAGAAGCTTTCTTT. The encoded protein is CASSQTGTEAFF.

V gene TRBV2 combines with J gene TRBJ2-1; D might be TRBD2 (6 bases). The CDR3 has 15 residues. Germline V gene sequence: CDR1 SNHLY, CDR2 FYNNEI. Trimming left V 3 bases short and J 6 bases short, with 15 bases between. CDR3 in amino acids: CASSDGLTSPNEQFF. The CDR3 DNA is TGTGCCAGCAGTGATGGACTAACGTCCCCCAATGAGCAGTTCTTC.

V and J are TRBV24-1 and TRBJ1-5; D is uncertain. The CDR3 extends over 14 amino acids. Trimming cost V 4 bases and J 9 bases, with 15 bases left between them. Germline CDR1 is KGHDR and CDR2 is SFDVKD. CDR3 loop: CATSEPGRERPQHF. The CDR3 nucleotides are TGTGCCACCAGTGAGCCAGGCCGGGAACGGCCCCAGCATTTT.

V gene TRBV5-1 combines with J gene TRBJ1-4; D is possibly TRBD1 (6 bases). V gave up 0 bases and J gave up 1 base, with 7 bases separating them. Per the germline V gene, CDR1 is SGHRS and CDR2 is YFSETQ. This CDR3 is built from 15 residues. The CDR3 sequence: CASSLDRVTNEKLFF. The CDR3 nucleotides read TGCGCCAGCAGCTTGGACAGGGTAACTAATGAAAAACTGTTTTTT. Complete variable domain (other parts from reference TRBV5-1 and TRBJ1-4): KAGVTQTPRYLIKTRGQQVTLSCSPISGHRSVSWYQQTPGQGLQFLFEYFSETQRNKGNFPGRFSGRQFSNSRSEMNVSTLELGDSALYLCASSLDRVTNEKLFFGSGTQLSVL.

V and J are TRBV14 and TRBJ2-7; 7 nucleotides match TRBD1. Germline V lookup: CDR1 SGHDN, CDR2 FVKESK. The CDR3 covers 13 residues. Losses at the gene ends were 4 bases for V and 1 base for J; bases not matched to a gene: 1. This chain's CDR3 is CASSLGQSYEQYF. CDR3 coding DNA: TGTGCCAGCAGCCTGGGACAGTCCTACGAGCAGTACTTC.

The J gene is TRBJ2-3, the V gene TRBV18, with a possible D match to TRBD2 (6 bases). This CDR3 spans 16 amino acids. Germline V gene data show CDR1 as KGHSH and CDR2 as LQKENI. V was pared by 1 base and J by 2 bases, with 13 bases between. As DNA, the CDR3 is TGTGCCAGCTCACCACTCCGGGACTCCAACACAGATACGCAGTATTTT. Translation gives CASSPLRDSNTDTQYF.

V gene TRBV4-2 combines with J gene TRBJ2-1; 11 bases map to TRBD2. The CDR3 runs to 16 residues. Germline V gene lookup returns CDR1 LGHNA and CDR2 YNFKEQ. V shed 3 bases and J 8 bases; nucleotides not matched to a gene: 9. In DNA, the CDR3 is TGTGCCAGCAGCCAGCGTAGCGGGAGGGCCGGCGATGAGCAGTTCTTC. Translating gives CASSQRSGRAGDEQFF.

J is TRBJ2-3 and V is TRBV3-1 (or the pseudogene TRBV3-2); D unclear. Between the trimmed V and J ends, which lost 3 bases and 4 bases, there was a span of 14 bases. This CDR3 spans 15 amino acids. In germline, CDR1 is LGHDT, CDR2 YNNKEL (reference sequence). The CDR3 is CASSQSPGKPDTQYF. The DNA of the CDR3 is TGTGCCAGCAGCCAGTCTCCCGGTAAACCAGATACGCAGTATTTT.

This clone was detected once. The chain carries TRBV7-8 and TRBJ2-1; a possible D gene is TRBD2 (5 bases). Germline loops: CDR1 SGHVS, CDR2 FQNEAQ. The CDR3 sequence is 14 residues long. V was shortened by 5 bases and J by 7 bases, with 15 bases between the two germline ends. The CDR3 sequence is CASSRTGLHNEQFF. The DNA of the CDR3 is TGTGCCAGCAGCCGAACCGGACTTCATAATGAGCAGTTCTTC.

V gene TRBV29-1 combines with J gene TRBJ2-2; 11 bases are shared with TRBD2. V was clipped by 2 bases and J by 0 bases; unmatched bases: 5. The CDR3 has 17 residues. The V gene's germline CDR1 is SQVTM and CDR2 ANQGSEA. DNA for the CDR3: TGCAGCGTTGAAATAGCGGGAGGGCAAACGAACACCGGGGAGCTGTTTTTT. Its translation is CSVEIAGGQTNTGELFF.

The chain has TRBV5-1 and TRBJ1-1; 9 positions match TRBD1. In germline, CDR1 is SGHRS, CDR2 YFSETQ. After removal of 4 bases from V and 5 bases from J, the junction contained 9 bases not matched to a gene. The CDR3 extends over 15 amino acids. The CDR3 reads CASSPDRGFKTEAFF. CDR3 DNA: TGCGCCAGCAGCCCTGACAGGGGGTTTAAGACTGAAGCTTTCTTT.